The 21 T cell receptor beta chains reported below all come from one sample, sequenced in a study of CD8 T cells in Susac syndrome (dated by TCRdb to between 2017 and 2020). Library creation used the immunoSEQ multiplex PCR assay. RNA was extracted with the RNeasy kit and roughly 0.45 to 1 ug was reverse transcribed using random hexamers. TCRdb trimmed public reads at Q25 via fastp, called clones via MiXCR and kept in-frame beta chains. Every CDR3 protein is listed once, alongside the most common genes and DNA of its rows. The sample yields 150,000 to 200,000 distinct CDR3 sequences; roughly 90% were counted once. The ten most abundant clones make up about 0.1% of the sample. The material sequenced was CD4+ T cells from PBMCs. These receptor sequences come from a human donor with Susac syndrome.

The V call is TRBV5-1, the J call TRBJ1-6; D not certain. Germline values: CDR1 SGHRS, CDR2 YFSETQ. This CDR3 region has 16 residues. V was shortened by 0 bases and J by 7 bases, with 14 bases between the two germline ends. CDR3 nucleotide sequence: TGCGCCAGCAGCTTGGAAACGGCCAGAAGAAATTCACCCCTCCACTTT. Encoded protein: CASSLETARRNSPLHF. Looking up the rest from reference TRBV5-1 and TRBJ1-6 gives the full variable domain: KAGVTQTPRYLIKTRGQQVTLSCSPISGHRSVSWYQQTPGQGLQFLFEYFSETQRNKGNFPGRFSGRQFSNSRSEMNVSTLELGDSALYLCASSLETARRNSPLHFGNGTRLTVT.

This chain uses TRBV18 with TRBJ1-2; no clear D gene. CDR1 KGHSH and CDR2 LQKENI come from the germline V gene. The V end lost 6 bases, the J end lost 4 bases, and 12 bases lay between the germline ends. The CDR3 sequence is 13 residues long. This CDR3 is CASSPDGSYGYTF. CDR3 nucleotide sequence: TGTGCCAGCTCTCCCGACGGATCCTATGGCTACACCTTC.

The rearrangement links TRBV20-1 to TRBJ2-7; 8 nucleotides agree with TRBD1. CDR1 and CDR2 (germline): DFQATT, SNEGSKA (reference sequence). This CDR3 is 13 amino acids long. Trimming took 3 bases from V and 5 from J; bases not matched to a gene: 6. CDR3 sequence reads: CSASSDRANEQYF. Written as DNA, the CDR3 is TGCAGTGCTAGTTCGGACAGGGCCAACGAGCAGTACTTC.

The chain has TRBV20-1 and TRBJ2-3; the D is unclear. V was cut by 8 bases and J by 8 bases, with 11 bases left in between. Germline V gene lookup returns CDR1 DFQATT and CDR2 SNEGSKA (reference sequence). The CDR3 sequence is 10 residues long. CDR3 residues: CSLGWGTQYF. In DNA form, the CDR3 reads TGCAGTTTAGGGTGGGGTACGCAGTATTTT.

This clonotype was observed a few times. The chain uses TRBV19 and TRBJ2-5, with D unresolved. CDR1 and CDR2 from the germline V gene are LNHDA and SQIVND (reference sequence). V was shortened by 5 bases and J by 5 bases, with 6 bases between the two germline ends. This CDR3 has 11 amino acids. CDR3 coding DNA: TGTGCCAGTAGTTCTTCCGAGACCCAGTACTTC. This encodes CASSSSETQYF. The full variable domain, completed using reference TRBV19 and TRBJ2-5, is DGGITQSPKYLFRKEGQNVTLSCEQNLNHDAMYWYRQDPGQGLRLIYYSQIVNDFQKGDIAEGYSVSREKKESFPLTVTSAQKNPTAFYLCASSSSETQYFGPGTRLLVL.

The V call is TRBV6-1, the J call TRBJ1-1; 9 bases match TRBD1. Germline V gene lookup returns CDR1 MNHNS and CDR2 SASEGT. V shed 5 bases and J 10 bases; nucleotides not matched to a gene: 8. The CDR3 is 13 amino acids. Here the CDR3 reads CASSQRQGVVAFF. For the CDR3, the DNA is TGTGCCAGCAGTCAACGACAGGGGGTGGTAGCTTTCTTT.

CDR3 sequence reads: CASSFTGWETQYF. In DNA, the CDR3 is TGTGCCAGCAGCTTTACGGGATGGGAGACCCAGTACTTC. The chain recombines TRBV11-2 with TRBJ2-5, with D maybe TRBD2 (5 bases). V dropped 3 bases and J dropped 5 bases, with 10 bases sitting between them. Germline V CDR1 and CDR2: SGHAT, FQNNGV. CDR3 length: 13 amino acids.

This chain links TRBV27 with TRBJ1-6; D is possibly TRBD1 (5 bases). V lost 5 bases and J lost 2, with 13 bases in between. Germline-derived CDR1 and CDR2 are MNHEY and SMNVEV (reference sequence). The CDR3 runs to 16 residues. CDR3 sequence (DNA): TGTGCCAGCAGTCTCTCGGGGGTAACCTATAATTCACCCCTCCACTTT. Its translation: CASSLSGVTYNSPLHF.

This chain connects TRBV2 to TRBJ2-3; 7 nucleotides agree with TRBD1. V dropped 4 bases and J dropped 5; count of bases not matched to a gene: 3. CDR3 length equals 13 residues. The germline V gene has CDR1 SNHLY and CDR2 FYNNEI. The CDR3 sequence is CASSGQGRDTQYF. The CDR3 DNA sequence: TGTGCCAGCAGTGGACAGGGTAGAGATACGCAGTATTTT.

The V gene is TRBV12-3 or TRBV12-4, the J gene TRBJ1-2; D possibly corresponds to TRBD1 (5 bases). The CDR3 runs to 13 residues. V was cut by 3 bases and J by 8 bases, with 13 bases left in between. In DNA, the CDR3 is TGTGCCAGCAGTTTGATAGGGGACGGAGGCTACACCTTC. This gives the protein CASSLIGDGGYTF.

The chain uses TRBV20-1 and TRBJ2-1; possibly TRBD1 or TRBD2 for D (5 bases each). The CDR3 sequence is 13 residues long. From germline, CDR1 is DFQATT and CDR2 SNEGSKA (reference sequence). The V and J ends lost 3 bases and 0 bases respectively, with 6 bases between them. In DNA, the CDR3 is TGCAGTGCTAGCGGGACCTCCTACAATGAGCAGTTCTTC. Its protein is CSASGTSYNEQFF.

The table lists this clonotype with a count of one. This rearrangement joins TRBV18 to TRBJ1-1; 8 nucleotides line up with TRBD1. Germline V gives CDR1 KGHSH, CDR2 LQKENI. The ends lost 3 bases at V and 1 base at J; junction bases unmatched: 4. The CDR3 consists of 15 residues. CDR3 DNA sequence: TGTGCCAGCTCACCGGGACAGGTTACGAACACTGAAGCTTTCTTT. Protein sequence: CASSPGQVTNTEAFF.

The chain recombines TRBV29-1 with TRBJ1-2; D is ambiguous. Trimming pared 3 bases from V and 7 bases from J, leaving 6 bases between. Germline V gives CDR1 SQVTM, CDR2 ANQGSEA. The CDR3 is 10 residues long. CDR3 nucleotide sequence: TGCAGCGTTGAGATGTCTGGCTACACCTTC. Residues: CSVEMSGYTF.

The genes are TRBV18 and TRBJ1-1, with 8 bases that match TRBD1. This CDR3 region has 16 residues. Germline-derived CDR1 and CDR2 are KGHSH and LQKENI. With 5 bases clipped from V and 0 bases from J, the junction kept 8 bases outside the gene matches. The CDR3 here is CASSATGQGMNTEAFF. The CDR3 DNA sequence: TGTGCCAGCTCAGCAACCGGACAGGGAATGAACACTGAAGCTTTCTTT.

V and J are TRBV4-1 and TRBJ1-1; 9 bases align to TRBD1. V lost 6 bases, J lost 5 bases, and 10 bases stayed unmatched. CDR3 size: 15 residues. CDR1 and CDR2 (germline): MGHRA, YSYEKL. The CDR3 spells CASRPTGQGGTEAFF. CDR3 DNA sequence: TGCGCCAGCAGACCGACGGGACAGGGAGGGACTGAAGCTTTCTTT.

The chain uses TRBV12-3 or TRBV12-4 and TRBJ1-2; perhaps TRBD1 as D (6 bases). The V end lost 1 base, the J end lost 7 bases, and 10 bases lay between the germline ends. The CDR3 sequence is 13 residues long. The CDR3 sequence is CASSLDRARGYTF. The DNA for the CDR3 is TGTGCCAGCAGTTTAGACAGGGCGCGTGGCTACACCTTC.

The CDR3 coding sequence is TGTGCCAGTTCGGGACATGATAGCAATCAGCCCCAGCATTTT. Translating gives CASSGHDSNQPQHF. The rearrangement links TRBV6-6 to TRBJ1-5, with a weak D call TRBD1 (6 bases). The CDR3 extends over 14 amino acids. V lost 9 bases and J 0 bases, leaving 12 bases between the germline ends. CDR1 is MNHNY, CDR2 SVGAGI, per germline (reference sequence).

The rearrangement uses TRBV4-1 and TRBJ2-7; D is undetermined. This CDR3 is 17 amino acids long. Trimming cost V 0 bases and J 2 bases, with 17 bases left between them. Looked up from germline, CDR1 is MGHRA and CDR2 is YSYEKL. The CDR3 nucleotides read TGCGCCAGCAGCCAAGATCTTAAGGGATCAATTACCTACGAGCAGTACTTC. Translating gives CASSQDLKGSITYEQYF.

The V call is TRBV29-1, the J call TRBJ2-5, with TRBD1 matching over 8 bases. Per the germline V gene, CDR1 is SQVTM and CDR2 is ANQGSEA. This CDR3 contains 14 residues. V was pared by 4 bases and J by 2 bases, with 6 bases of the junction left unmatched. CDR3 in DNA: TGCAGCGTTGTACCGGGACAGGAGCAAGAGACCCAGTACTTC. Amino acid sequence: CSVVPGQEQETQYF. Full variable domain (remainder filled in from reference TRBV29-1 and TRBJ2-5): SAVISQKPSRDICQRGTSLTIQCQVDSQVTMMFWYRQQPGQSLTLIATANQGSEATYESGFVIDKFPISRPNLTFSTLTVSNMSPEDSSIYLCSVVPGQEQETQYFGPGTRLLVL.

The V and J genes are TRBV20-1 and TRBJ2-3; TRBD2 matches 15 bases. There are 19 residues in the CDR3. The J segment lost 3 bases and the V segment lost 0 bases, leaving 10 bases of the junction unmatched. CDR1 is DFQATT and CDR2 is SNEGSKA in the germline V gene (reference sequence). CDR3 DNA sequence: TGCAGTGCTAGAGATCGGAGGACTAGCGGGAGGGCCTTTACAGATACGCAGTATTTT. Its translation: CSARDRRTSGRAFTDTQYF.

This chain joins TRBV15 and TRBJ2-3, with TRBD2 matching over 11 bases. CDR3 length: 20 residues. Trimming removed 3 bases from V and 3 bases from J; junction bases left unmatched: 17. Germline assignment: CDR1 LNHNV and CDR2 YYDKDF (reference sequence). CDR3 DNA sequence: TGTGCCACCAGCAGGGCAGGTTGGGCTAGCGGGGGGTGGGGGACAGATACGCAGTATTTT. Encoded protein: CATSRAGWASGGWGTDTQYF.